One and the same sample provided the 24 T cell receptor beta chains below, sequenced in a study of blood T cell repertoires in COVID-19. Clones were sequenced by immunoSEQ multiplex PCR, and TCRdb holds only the in-frame ones, with some missing. Here the sample spans approximately 52,000 clones, roughly nine tenths being singletons. Sequencing used peripheral blood. Receptors originate from a man in his sixties with active COVID-19.

The rearrangement uses TRBV4-2 and TRBJ2-2; 8 bases fit TRBD1. The V gene's germline CDR1 is LGHNA and CDR2 YNFKEQ. The CDR3 contains 17 residues. V gave up 5 bases and J gave up 4 bases; unmatched junction bases: 12. The CDR3 coding sequence is TGTGCCAGCAGCGAGCAGGGGGCAGGTTTTGGCACCGGGGAGCTGTTTTTT. The encoded protein is CASSEQGAGFGTGELFF.

The chain employs TRBV4-1 and TRBJ2-5; TRBD1 aligns across 8 bases. Germline CDR1 is MGHRA and CDR2 is YSYEKL. V shed 3 bases and J 5 bases; nucleotides not matched to a gene: 8. CDR3 length: 15 residues. The CDR3 nucleotides read TGCGCCAGCAGCCATCCAACAGGGGGACGGGAGACCCAGTACTTC. This sequence encodes CASSHPTGGRETQYF.

The J gene is TRBJ2-7, the V gene TRBV10-2, with 7 bases matching TRBD1. Germline assignment: CDR1 WSHSY and CDR2 SAAADI. This CDR3 is built from 13 residues. Germline trimming cut 8 bases from V and 0 bases from J; bases unmatched to any gene: 4. CDR3 protein: CASGRQGSYEQYF. DNA for the CDR3: TGCGCCAGCGGACGACAGGGCTCCTACGAGCAGTACTTC.

The rearrangement uses TRBV7-8 and TRBJ1-5; 8 bases map to TRBD1. Germline trimming cut 5 bases from V and 2 bases from J; bases unmatched to any gene: 2. The CDR3 covers 14 residues. Germline values: CDR1 SGHVS, CDR2 FQNEAQ. Here the CDR3 DNA reads TGTGCCAGCAGCCCGACAGGGGGCAATCAGCCCCAGCATTTT. Amino acids: CASSPTGGNQPQHF.

The DNA of the CDR3 is TGTGCCAGCAGTTTATTCCTGGGGGCGAGTCAGCCCCAGCATTTT. Amino acids: CASSLFLGASQPQHF. The chain uses TRBV28 and TRBJ1-5, with TRBD1 as a possible D gene (6 bases). This CDR3 spans 15 amino acids. V lost 1 base, J lost 6 bases, and 13 bases lay in between. Germline V gives CDR1 MDHEN, CDR2 SYDVKM.

The chain is built from TRBV28 and TRBJ1-2; a weak D match, TRBD1 (5 bases). The V end lost 7 bases, the J end lost 4 bases, and 16 bases lay between the germline ends. CDR3 length: 14 residues. CDR1 and CDR2 from the germline V gene are MDHEN and SYDVKM. Here the CDR3 DNA reads TGTGCCAGCAACCCCCTTGGCGGGACCTATGGCTACACCTTC. Encoded protein: CASNPLGGTYGYTF.

This chain joins TRBV7-2 and TRBJ2-7, with 11 bases lining up with TRBD1. CDR3 length equals 15 residues. Per the germline V gene, CDR1 is SGHTA and CDR2 is FQGNSA. V lost 3 bases, J lost 2 bases, and 3 bases stayed unmatched. This chain's CDR3 is CASSLDRGRTYEQYF. In DNA, the CDR3 is TGTGCCAGCAGCTTGGACAGGGGGCGCACCTACGAGCAGTACTTC. The entire variable domain, with the rest obtained from reference TRBV7-2 and TRBJ2-7, is as follows: GAGVSQSPSNKVTEKGKDVELRCDPISGHTALYWYRQSLGQGLEFLIYFQGNSAPDKSGLPSDRFSAERTGGSVSTLTIQRTQQEDSAVYLCASSLDRGRTYEQYFGPGTRLTVT.

V and J are TRBV5-6 and TRBJ2-7, with 7 bases identical to TRBD1. V lost 4 bases, J lost 4 bases, and 11 bases stayed unmatched. Germline CDR1 reads SGHDT; CDR2 reads YYEEEE. The CDR3 extends over 15 amino acids. The CDR3 sequence is CASSPATGLGYEQYF. DNA of the CDR3: TGTGCCAGCAGCCCTGCGACAGGGCTGGGTTACGAGCAGTACTTC.

The chain couples TRBV11-2 to TRBJ2-3; 8 nucleotides align to TRBD2. Germline assignment: CDR1 SGHAT and CDR2 FQNNGV. J gave up 4 bases and V 5 bases, and 11 bases lay outside the gene matches. CDR3 size: 16 residues. The CDR3 spells CASSRGSGRISDTQYF. DNA for the CDR3: TGTGCCAGCAGCCGTGGCAGCGGGAGAATCTCAGATACGCAGTATTTT.

The rearrangement uses TRBV15 and TRBJ1-5, with 7 bases identical to TRBD1. Germline loops: CDR1 LNHNV, CDR2 YYDKDF (reference sequence). CDR3 length: 18 amino acids. V gave up 0 bases and J gave up 3 bases; unmatched junction bases: 11. The DNA for the CDR3 is TGTGCCACCAGCAGAGATAAGGGGAGACAGGGCATCAATCAGCCCCAGCATTTT. Protein product: CATSRDKGRQGINQPQHF.

The V call is TRBV7-9, the J call TRBJ1-5; D is uncertain. V was cut by 3 bases and J by 5 bases, with 8 bases left in between. The CDR3 runs 13 residues. From germline, CDR1 is SEHNR and CDR2 FQNEAQ (reference sequence). CDR3 loop: CASSFGQDQPQHF. In DNA form, the CDR3 reads TGTGCCAGCAGCTTTGGCCAGGATCAGCCCCAGCATTTT. Full variable domain (remainder filled in from reference TRBV7-9 and TRBJ1-5): DTGVSQNPRHKITKRGQNVTFRCDPISEHNRLYWYRQTLGQGPEFLTYFQNEAQLEKSRLLSDRFSAERPKGSFSTLEIQRTEQGDSAMYLCASSFGQDQPQHFGDGTRLSIL.

CDR3 in DNA: TGCGCCAGCAGCTTCCGGGGAAGCTCCTACGAGCAGTACTTC. The encoded protein is CASSFRGSSYEQYF. The rearrangement links TRBV5-1 to TRBJ2-7, with D possibly being TRBD2 (5 bases). The V end lost 2 bases, the J end lost 0 bases, and 9 bases lay between the germline ends. CDR1 and CDR2 from the germline V gene are SGHRS and YFSETQ. This CDR3 is 14 amino acids long. Supplemented by reference TRBV5-1 and TRBJ2-7, the full variable domain reads KAGVTQTPRYLIKTRGQQVTLSCSPISGHRSVSWYQQTPGQGLQFLFEYFSETQRNKGNFPGRFSGRQFSNSRSEMNVSTLELGDSALYLCASSFRGSSYEQYFGPGTRLTVT.

This chain uses TRBV3-1 (or the pseudogene TRBV3-2) with TRBJ2-7, with 7 bases aligning to TRBD1. Per germline, CDR1 LGHDT and CDR2 YNNKEL (reference sequence). CDR3 length: 14 residues. After removal of 4 bases from V and 4 bases from J, the junction contained 7 bases not matched to a gene. For the CDR3, the DNA is TGTGCCAGCAGCCGCCAGACAGGGCCTTACGAGCAGTACTTC. Translated, it gives CASSRQTGPYEQYF.

This clone appeared once. The J gene is TRBJ2-2, the V gene TRBV11-3, with 8 bases matching TRBD2. The CDR3 has 16 residues. V trimming: 1 base; J trimming: 6 bases; junction bases outside the gene matches: 7. From germline, CDR1 is SGHNT and CDR2 YENEEA. The CDR3 sequence is CASSLVIGRASGELFF. The CDR3 region has the DNA TGTGCCAGCAGCTTAGTGATCGGGAGGGCCTCCGGGGAGCTGTTTTTT.

The rearrangement joins TRBV29-1 to TRBJ1-2; no clear D. Deletions cut 2 bases from V and 2 bases from J, with 3 bases between. This CDR3 spans 11 amino acids. Germline CDR1 and CDR2: SQVTM and ANQGSEA. The CDR3 protein is CSVETNYGYTF. The CDR3 DNA reads as TGCAGCGTTGAAACAAACTATGGCTACACCTTC.

The gene calls are TRBV19 and TRBJ2-1; D ambiguous. The CDR3 length is 14 residues. The germline CDR1 and CDR2 sequences are LNHDA and SQIVND (reference sequence). Trimming pared 5 bases from V and 4 bases from J, leaving 12 bases between. CDR3 bases: TGTGCCAGTAGTGGCCACGTACAGTACAATGAGCAGTTCTTC. This encodes CASSGHVQYNEQFF.

The chain uses TRBV25-1 and TRBJ2-6; D gene unclear. CDR1 is MGHDK and CDR2 is SYGVNS in the germline V gene. CDR3 size: 14 residues. Trimming removed 0 bases from V and 2 bases from J, with 2 bases in between. This CDR3 is CASSEYTGANVLTF. The CDR3 bases are TGTGCCAGCAGTGAATATACTGGGGCCAACGTCCTGACTTTC. The full variable domain, rest sourced from reference TRBV25-1 and TRBJ2-6, is EADIYQTPRYLVIGTGKKITLECSQTMGHDKMYWYQQDPGMELHLIHYSYGVNSTEKGDLSSESTVSRIRTEHFPLTLESARPSHTSQYLCASSEYTGANVLTFGAGSRLTVL.

This chain joins TRBV5-1 and TRBJ1-2; D unclear. CDR1 and CDR2 (germline): SGHRS, YFSETQ. Trimming shortened V by 1 base and J by 6 bases, and 13 bases separated the two germline ends. The CDR3 totals 14 residues. The CDR3 DNA reads TGCGCCAGCAGCTTGTCTGACATGAACAATGGCTACACCTTC. Translating gives CASSLSDMNNGYTF.

The J gene is TRBJ1-3, the V gene TRBV12-3 or TRBV12-4; D unclear. The CDR3 extends over 13 amino acids. V was shortened by 5 bases and J by 5 bases, with 10 bases between the two germline ends. CDR3 amino acids: CASSAAGRNTIYF. CDR3 nucleotides: TGTGCCAGCAGTGCCGCGGGGAGAAACACCATATATTTT.

CDR3: CASSYSTSVESEKLFF. CDR3 DNA: TGTGCCAGCAGTTACTCGACATCAGTCGAGAGTGAAAAACTGTTTTTT. The gene calls are TRBV6-6 and TRBJ1-4; D is uncertain. The CDR3 covers 16 residues. Germline V gene data show CDR1 as MNHNY and CDR2 as SVGAGI (reference sequence). Trimming cost V 0 bases and J 7 bases, with 15 bases left between them.

The rearrangement uses TRBV7-9 and TRBJ2-3; a possible D gene is TRBD1 (5 bases). The CDR3 runs to 12 residues. Trimming removed 1 base from V and 12 bases from J, with 11 bases in between. Per germline, CDR1 SEHNR and CDR2 FQNEAQ (reference sequence). The CDR3 DNA reads TGTGCCAGCAGCTTAGATCGCGGACATCAGTATTTT. Its translation is CASSLDRGHQYF. Full variable domain (outside the CDR3, taken from reference TRBV7-9 and TRBJ2-3): DTGVSQNPRHKITKRGQNVTFRCDPISEHNRLYWYRQTLGQGPEFLTYFQNEAQLEKSRLLSDRFSAERPKGSFSTLEIQRTEQGDSAMYLCASSLDRGHQYFGPGTRLTVL.

This chain uses TRBV6-1 with TRBJ2-7; D perhaps matches TRBD2 (5 bases). The CDR3 is 13 residues long. The germline V gene encodes CDR1 MNHNS and CDR2 SASEGT. Between the trimmed V and J ends, which lost 3 bases and 4 bases, there was a span of 10 bases. The DNA for the CDR3 is TGTGCCAGCAGTGAGTCCGGGAAATACGAGCAGTACTTC. This encodes CASSESGKYEQYF.

V gene TRBV10-3 combines with J gene TRBJ2-3, with D possibly being TRBD1 (5 bases). V was trimmed by 5 bases and J by 4 bases, leaving 13 bases between them. Germline loops: CDR1 ENHRY, CDR2 SYGVKD. The CDR3 totals 14 residues. The CDR3 sequence: CAISLQADPDTQYF. The CDR3 nucleotides are TGTGCCATCAGTTTACAGGCTGACCCAGATACGCAGTATTTT.

This chain connects TRBV5-6 to TRBJ1-2; unclear D gene. CDR3 length: 14 residues. The germline V and J ends were trimmed by 0 bases and 2 bases, with 8 bases remaining between them. CDR1 is SGHDT and CDR2 is YYEEEE in the germline V gene. The CDR3 protein is CASSLDYTNYGYTF. As DNA, the CDR3 is TGTGCCAGCAGCTTGGATTACACCAACTATGGCTACACCTTC.